This passage covers 9 T cell receptor beta chains from one sample sequenced in a study of T cells after posttransplantation cyclophosphamide. Here immunoSEQ multiplex PCR was the method, and the copy in TCRdb shows in-frame clones only, minus some. Listed for the sample are about 9,100 clones, none seen a single time. Busulfan-fludarabine conditioning, marrow transplant, and cyclophosphamide on days +3 and +4 were administered. Sequenced material: PBMCs, taken roughly 350 days after allogeneic stem cell transplant with posttransplant cyclophosphamide. These receptor sequences come from a male patient aged 50 or older who received an allogeneic stem cell transplant from a related donor and was CMV-positive. Some T cells may have come from the graft donor.

This clone was counted ten times or more. V and J are TRBV7-6 and TRBJ2-4; 9 positions agree with TRBD1. The germline V gene encodes CDR1 SGHVS and CDR2 FNYEAQ. This CDR3 is 16 amino acids long. The junction had 7 bases not matched to a gene; V was cut back by 5 bases and J by 2 bases. The CDR3 reads CASSIGTGRTKNIQYF. The CDR3 DNA reads as TGTGCCAGCAGCATTGGGACAGGGAGAACCAAAAACATTCAGTACTTC.

At least ten counts were recorded for this clone. The chain is built from TRBV19 and TRBJ2-3, with 9 bases aligning to TRBD2. V shed 2 bases, J shed 6 bases, and the junction held 15 bases outside the gene matches. The CDR3 is 18 amino acids. In germline, CDR1 is LNHDA, CDR2 SQIVND (reference sequence). CDR3 loop: CASSITLGRGRAKDTQYF. The CDR3 region has the DNA TGTGCCAGTAGTATAACCCTCGGTCGCGGGAGGGCAAAGGATACGCAGTATTTT.

This clone has at least ten counts. The chain uses TRBV9 and TRBJ2-7; perhaps TRBD1 as D (6 bases). Germline loops: CDR1 SGDLS, CDR2 YYNGEE. Between the trimmed V and J ends, which lost 4 bases and 3 bases, there was a span of 17 bases. The CDR3 covers 15 residues. DNA for the CDR3: TGTGCCAGCAGCACCCGGTCGGGACACTTCTACGAGCAGTACTTC. Amino acid sequence: CASSTRSGHFYEQYF.

Many counts were recorded for this clone. The chain has TRBV5-4 and TRBJ2-1; 7 bases are a match to TRBD1. Germline trimming cut 7 bases from V and 0 bases from J; bases unmatched to any gene: 7. Germline loops: CDR1 SGHNT, CDR2 YYREEE (reference sequence). The CDR3 is 15 amino acids. The DNA for the CDR3 is TGTGCCAGCCAACGAGGGGGCAGCTCCTACAATGAGCAGTTCTTC. This sequence encodes CASQRGGSSYNEQFF.

This clone was recorded many times. The rearrangement uses TRBV7-9 and TRBJ2-1; a weak D match, TRBD2 (6 bases). Trimming stripped 0 bases from V and 5 bases from J, with 8 bases between. The CDR3 runs to 14 residues. CDR1 is SEHNR and CDR2 is FQNEAQ in the germline V gene (reference sequence). The CDR3 nucleotides are TGTGCCAGCAGCTTAGCGGGAGGCGACAATGAGCAGTTCTTC. It specifies CASSLAGGDNEQFF.

At least ten counts were recorded for this clone. This sequence joins TRBV30 and TRBJ2-7; D possibly corresponds to TRBD1 (5 bases). There are 12 residues in the CDR3. CDR1 and CDR2 (germline): GTSNPN, SVGIG (reference sequence). V was pared by 3 bases and J by 0 bases, with 6 bases between. The CDR3 is CAWSDSSYEQYF. CDR3 bases: TGTGCCTGGAGCGACAGCTCCTACGAGCAGTACTTC. The variable domain in full, completed from reference TRBV30 and TRBJ2-7, reads SQTIHQWPATLVQPVGSPLSLECTVEGTSNPNLYWYRQAAGRGLQLLFYSVGIGQISSEVPQNLSASRPQDRQFILSSKKLLLSDSGFYLCAWSDSSYEQYFGPGTRLTVT.

This clone was detected ten times or more. The rearrangement uses TRBV27 and TRBJ2-3; 8 bases line up with TRBD1. CDR3 length equals 19 residues. After removal of 4 bases from V and 5 bases from J, the junction contained 20 bases not matched to a gene. Germline-derived CDR1 and CDR2 are MNHEY and SMNVEV (reference sequence). CDR3 nucleotide sequence: TGTGCCAGCAGTTCCCCGTTTCCCGGGGCAGGGGGCGGCATAGATACGCAGTATTTT. This sequence encodes CASSSPFPGAGGGIDTQYF.

This clone was recorded many times. The rearrangement links TRBV19 to TRBJ1-2; possible D gene TRBD1, 6 bases. V was shortened by 5 bases and J by 8 bases, with 15 bases between the two germline ends. Germline V gives CDR1 LNHDA, CDR2 SQIVND (reference sequence). The CDR3 runs 13 residues. The CDR3 DNA reads as TGTGCCAGTAGTTCACAGGACAGCTTCGGCTACACCTTC. Its translation: CASSSQDSFGYTF.

Many counts were recorded for this clone. The genes are TRBV6-5 and TRBJ1-1, with TRBD1 matching over 9 bases. V dropped 5 bases and J dropped 7; count of bases not matched to a gene: 8. This CDR3 is built from 14 residues. CDR1 MNHEY and CDR2 SVGAGI come from the germline V gene. This CDR3 reads CASSTTATGGEAFF. The CDR3 DNA is TGTGCCAGCAGTACGACCGCGACAGGGGGTGAAGCTTTCTTT.